Here is one T cell receptor beta chain with its context. The CDR3 consists of 13 residues. CDR1 and CDR2 from the germline V gene are SQVTM and ANQGSEA. Trimming stripped 7 bases from V and 9 bases from J, with 19 bases between. The data derive from a study of molecular identifiers for immune sequencing clone quantification. Based on a CD8+CD4-CCR7+CD45RA+ profile, naive CD8 T cells were sorted. TCRdb re-called the PCR reads with MiXCR, one entry per CDR3 protein. This sample yields about 510,000 distinct CDR3 sequences, of which under 30% are seen a single time; around 0.79% belongs to the top ten. The chain couples TRBV29-1 to TRBJ2-1, with a weak D call TRBD1 (6 bases). Sequenced input: naive CD8+ T cells from blood, with Jurkat cell RNA spiked in. Subset given: FACS-sorted CD8+CD4-CCR7+CD45RA+ naive T cells. This sequence originates from a human donor in good health. Some libraries in this study had Jurkat cell RNA spiked in. Here the CDR3 DNA reads TGCAGCGCCATGGGAACAGGGTTGAGTGAGCAGTTCTTC. Translated, it gives CSAMGTGLSEQFF.